This T cell receptor (beta chain) was captured in a study of shared T cell receptors in the human thymus. Produced via immunoSEQ multiplex PCR; TCRdb's table is partial and in-frame only. Among 700,000 or so clones, approximately 83% were seen once, and the ten largest hold more than 0.008%. Per the germline V gene, CDR1 is ENHRY and CDR2 is SYGVKD. The J segment lost 8 bases and the V segment lost 6 bases, leaving 12 bases of the junction unmatched. The CDR3 contains 15 residues. These data also formed part of another study, on human thymus T cells. Per that paper: Immunologically healthy infants in Finland undergoing congenital heart defect surgery were the donors. The thymus was resected at corrective cardiac surgery. Thymic and blood repertoires appeared to show biased V and J gene usage. In unrelated individuals, thymic repertoires overlapped highly, according to related research.

The sequence derives from a girl under three years old with a congenital heart defect. The chain carries TRBV10-3 and TRBJ1-4; 7 bases fit TRBD1. Material: thymocytes. The CDR3 DNA follows: TGTGCCATCAGGGATCACAAGGACAGGCCCGAAAAACTGTTTTTT. It yields the protein CAIRDHKDRPEKLFF.